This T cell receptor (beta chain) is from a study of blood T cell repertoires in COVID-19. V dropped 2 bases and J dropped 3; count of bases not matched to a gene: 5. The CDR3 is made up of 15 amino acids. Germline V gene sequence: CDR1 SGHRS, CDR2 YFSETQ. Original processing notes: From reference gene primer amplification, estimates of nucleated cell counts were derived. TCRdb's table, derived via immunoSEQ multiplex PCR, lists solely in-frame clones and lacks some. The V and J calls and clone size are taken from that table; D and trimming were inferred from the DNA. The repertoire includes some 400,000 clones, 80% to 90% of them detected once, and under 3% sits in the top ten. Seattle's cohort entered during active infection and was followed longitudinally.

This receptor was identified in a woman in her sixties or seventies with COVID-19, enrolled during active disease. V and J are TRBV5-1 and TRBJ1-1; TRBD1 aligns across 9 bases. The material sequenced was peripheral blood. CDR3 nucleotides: TGCGCCAGCAGCTTAGGCGGGACAGGGTACACTGAAGCTTTCTTT. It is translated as CASSLGGTGYTEAFF.